The clone carrying this TCR beta chain has just a few counts. Trimming cost V 4 bases and J 5 bases; bases outside gene matches: 11. Looked up from germline, CDR1 is LGHDT and CDR2 is YNNKEL (reference sequence). The CDR3 loop spans 15 amino acids. Assay used: immunoSEQ multiplex PCR; TCRdb lists only in-frame clones, some missing. The sample lists more than 85,000 clones; roughly 80% were seen once. This sample was included in a study of blood T cell repertoires in COVID-19. The sequenced material came from peripheral blood. The V and J genes are TRBV3-1 (or the pseudogene TRBV3-2) and TRBJ2-7; 7 positions match TRBD1. This TCR derives from a woman aged 65 to 85 with acute or convalescent COVID-19. The CDR3 nucleotides read TGTGCCAGCAGCCCGCTGACAGGGCTAGTCAACGAGCAGTACTTC. It codes for CASSPLTGLVNEQYF.